The rows below give T cell receptor beta chains drawn from one sample of a study of blood T cell repertoires in COVID-19. Sequencing was performed with immunoSEQ multiplex PCR; in TCRdb, only in-frame clones are kept and a portion is missing. This table has some 320,000 clones, over 85% appearing once. Material for sequencing was peripheral blood. The receptors come from a woman aged 25-40 years with COVID-19, enrolled during active disease. The CDR3 runs from the conserved cysteine through the conserved F or W. Fields, in order: V gene, D gene, J gene, CDR3 length, CDR3 DNA, CDR3 protein. A D gene is named only where the DNA matches it firmly.

TRBV20-1	.	TRBJ2-7	11	TGCAGTGCTGGGGGGGGGCGCGAGCAGTACTTC	CSAGGGREQYF
TRBV28	.	TRBJ2-5	14	TGTGCCAGCAGTTTATCGCGGGTCCAAGAGACCCAGTACTTC	CASSLSRVQETQYF
TRBV10-3	TRBD1	TRBJ2-7	15	TGTGCCATCAGTGAGGCGACAGGGGGCTTCTACGAGCAGTACTTC	CAISEATGGFYEQYF
TRBV29-1	.	TRBJ1-4	13	TGCAGCGTTGTAACAGAGGGCGGCGAAAAACTGTTTTTT	CSVVTEGGEKLFF
TRBV5-1	.	TRBJ1-1	17	TGCGCCAGCAGCGGAGCACAGACGCGGGCATGGGGCACTGAAGCTTTCTTT	CASSGAQTRAWGTEAFF
TRBV21-1	.	TRBJ1-2	17	TGTGCCAGCAGCCCCCTCGGTATAAGGGGGCTACTCTATGGCTACACCTTC	CASSPLGIRGLLYGYTF
TRBV29-1	TRBD2	TRBJ2-1	19	TGCAGCGTTCAAGACTGGCGTCTAGCGGGGGGTTCACAAGGGGATGAGCAGTTCTTC	CSVQDWRLAGGSQGDEQFF
TRBV7-2	TRBD2	TRBJ2-7	14	TGTGCCAGCAGTCTATCAGGGACTAGCTACGAGCAGTACTTC	CASSLSGTSYEQYF
TRBV19	.	TRBJ1-2	13	TGTGCCAGTAGTAGCCAGGGTGGGTATGGCTACACCTTC	CASSSQGGYGYTF
TRBV7-8	.	TRBJ2-1	17	TGTGCCAGCAGCTTAACCCAGTTGGCTGACTCCTACAATGAGCAGTTCTTC	CASSLTQLADSYNEQFF
TRBV7-8	.	TRBJ2-5	13	TGCGCCAGCAGCTCCGTTCCCGGAGAGACCCAGTACTTC	CASSSVPGETQYF
TRBV5-1	.	TRBJ2-3	13	TGCGCCAGCAGCTTGTCAGGGGGGGATACGCAGTATTTT	CASSLSGGDTQYF
TRBV29-1	.	TRBJ2-5	13	TGCAGCGTTGAACGAGGTCTCCAAGAGACCCAGTACTTC	CSVERGLQETQYF
TRBV9	.	TRBJ2-7	16	TGTGCCAGCAGCGTAGCAGCCCAGGGGTTTGTGGGCGAGCAGTACTTC	CASSVAAQGFVGEQYF
TRBV29-1	TRBD1	TRBJ1-2	15	TGCAGCGTTGAGAACAGGGGTGTCCCGTTCAATGGCTACACCTTC	CSVENRGVPFNGYTF
TRBV11-2	TRBD1	TRBJ1-1	12	TGTGCCAGCAGCCTTCAGGGGACAGTGGCTTTCTTT	CASSLQGTVAFF
TRBV5-1	TRBD1	TRBJ1-1	14	TGCGCCAGCAGCTTAGGACAGGGGGGCACCGAAGCTTTCTTT	CASSLGQGGTEAFF
TRBV10-3	TRBD1	TRBJ1-1	20	TGTGCCATCAGTGTGGGGTGGTCGAGGACAGGACGGGCCTCGAACACTGAAGCTTTCTTT	CAISVGWSRTGRASNTEAFF
TRBV9	.	TRBJ2-3	12	TGTGCCAGCAGCGAGCGAACAGATACGCAGTATTTT	CASSERTDTQYF
TRBV6-5	.	TRBJ2-1	14	TGTGCCACTTTCGGGCGGGGCTCCTACAATGAGCAGTTCTTC	CATFGRGSYNEQFF
TRBV5-1	.	TRBJ1-2	14	TGCGCCAGCAGCTTGGGAACGGGATACTATGGCTACACCTTC	CASSLGTGYYGYTF
TRBV19	.	TRBJ1-5	13	TGTGCCAGTAGTATAGTGGGCGACATACCCCAGCATTTT	CASSIVGDIPQHF
TRBV3-1/TRBV3-2	.	TRBJ1-4	15	TGTGCCAGCAGCCCCCCTCGAGCAGGGAATGAAAAACTGTTTTTT	CASSPPRAGNEKLFF
TRBV27	.	TRBJ1-1	13	TGTGCCAGCAGTAACTCCATTTATACTGAAGCTTTCTTT	CASSNSIYTEAFF